This T cell receptor beta chain emerged from a study of T cells in Graves' hyperthyroidism and ophthalmopathy. Exclusion of a patient resulted from uncontrolled infection, other autoimmune disease, pregnancy or lactation. Worth noting for this clonotype: Its specificity is unknown.

Whole-study findings and limits: Ophthalmopathy was told apart from stable hyperthyroidism by a 13 V-J model. The model made its ophthalmopathy prediction, and onset followed a median around six months later.

Template material for amplifying TCR beta CDR3 regions consisted of RNA transcripts. Researchers ran a first-round RT-PCR on the TCR CDR3 using the HTBI primer set. In TCRdb, the multiplex PCR reads were re-called with MiXCR into one record per CDR3 protein. The table records 660,000 or so distinct CDR3 sequences, roughly 46% of them present only once. With 5 bases removed from V and 7 bases from J, the gap between germline ends came to 24 bases. Germline V gene data show CDR1 as MGHDK and CDR2 as SYGVNS. CDR3 length equals 17 residues. The V gene is TRBV25-1, the J gene TRBJ1-5; a possible D gene is TRBD1 (6 bases). The sequenced material came from peripheral blood or thyroid tissue (not recorded which). The clonotype originates from an adult man with Graves' disease, either hyperthyroidism or ophthalmopathy (not recorded which). As DNA, the CDR3 is TGTGCCAGCAGTACCCAGCCCCTCGACAGGTTCCACCAGCCCCAGCATTTT. Encoded protein: CASSTQPLDRFHQPQHF.